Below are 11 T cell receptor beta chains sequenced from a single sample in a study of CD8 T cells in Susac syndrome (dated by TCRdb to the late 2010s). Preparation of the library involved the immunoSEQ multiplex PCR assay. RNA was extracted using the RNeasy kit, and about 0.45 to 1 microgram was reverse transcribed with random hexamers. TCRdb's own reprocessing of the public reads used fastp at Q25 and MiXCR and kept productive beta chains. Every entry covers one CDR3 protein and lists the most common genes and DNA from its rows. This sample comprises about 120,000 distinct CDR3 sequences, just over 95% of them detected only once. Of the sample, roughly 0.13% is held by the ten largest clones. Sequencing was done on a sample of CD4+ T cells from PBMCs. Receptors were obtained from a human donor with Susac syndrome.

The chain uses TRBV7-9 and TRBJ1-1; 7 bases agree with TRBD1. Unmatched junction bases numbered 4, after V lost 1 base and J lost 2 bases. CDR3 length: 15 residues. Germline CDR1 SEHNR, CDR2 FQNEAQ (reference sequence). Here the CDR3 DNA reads TGTGCCAGCAGCTTAGGCGACAGGGACAACACTGAAGCTTTCTTT. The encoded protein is CASSLGDRDNTEAFF.

CDR3 nucleotides: TGTGCCAGCAGCACGCGAGGACAGGGCTACGAGCAGTACTTC. Protein sequence: CASSTRGQGYEQYF. The J gene is TRBJ2-7, the V gene TRBV7-9; 8 bases are a match to TRBD1. With V trimmed by 5 bases and J by 3 bases, 6 bases remained unmatched. There are 14 residues in the CDR3. CDR1 and CDR2 from the germline V gene are SEHNR and FQNEAQ (reference sequence).

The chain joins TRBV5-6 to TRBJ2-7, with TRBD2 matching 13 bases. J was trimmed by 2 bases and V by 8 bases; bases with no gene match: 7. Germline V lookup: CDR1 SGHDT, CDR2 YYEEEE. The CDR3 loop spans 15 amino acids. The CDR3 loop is CASRTSGSAAYEQYF. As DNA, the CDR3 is TGTGCCAGTCGGACTAGCGGGAGTGCGGCCTACGAGCAGTACTTC. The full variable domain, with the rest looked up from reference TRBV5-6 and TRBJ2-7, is DAGVTQSPTHLIKTRGQQVTLRCSPKSGHDTVSWYQQALGQGPQFIFQYYEEEERQRGNFPDRFSGHQFPNYSSELNVNALLLGDSALYLCASRTSGSAAYEQYFGPGTRLTVT.

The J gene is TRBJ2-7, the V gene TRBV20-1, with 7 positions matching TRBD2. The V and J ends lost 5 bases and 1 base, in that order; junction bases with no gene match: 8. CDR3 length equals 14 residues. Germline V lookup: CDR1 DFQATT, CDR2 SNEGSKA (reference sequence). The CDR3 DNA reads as TGCAGTGCTCCCCACCCTAGCGGATCCTACGAGCAGTACTTC. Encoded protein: CSAPHPSGSYEQYF.

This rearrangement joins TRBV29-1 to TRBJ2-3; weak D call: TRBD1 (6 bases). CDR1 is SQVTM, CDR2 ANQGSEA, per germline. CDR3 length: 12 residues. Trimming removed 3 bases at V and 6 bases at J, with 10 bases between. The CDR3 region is CSVDTGQDTQYF. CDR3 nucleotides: TGCAGCGTTGATACTGGACAGGATACGCAGTATTTT.

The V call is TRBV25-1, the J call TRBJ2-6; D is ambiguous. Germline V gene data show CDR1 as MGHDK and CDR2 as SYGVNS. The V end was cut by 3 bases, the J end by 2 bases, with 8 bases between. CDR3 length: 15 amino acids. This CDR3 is CASSDTAAGANVLTF. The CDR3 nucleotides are TGTGCCAGCAGTGATACGGCAGCTGGGGCCAACGTCCTGACTTTC.

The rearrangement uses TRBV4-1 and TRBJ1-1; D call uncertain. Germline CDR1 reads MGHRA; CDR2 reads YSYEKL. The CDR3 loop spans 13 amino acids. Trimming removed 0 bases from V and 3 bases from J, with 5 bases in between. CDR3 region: CASSQDWDTEAFF. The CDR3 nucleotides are TGCGCCAGCAGCCAAGATTGGGACACTGAAGCTTTCTTT.

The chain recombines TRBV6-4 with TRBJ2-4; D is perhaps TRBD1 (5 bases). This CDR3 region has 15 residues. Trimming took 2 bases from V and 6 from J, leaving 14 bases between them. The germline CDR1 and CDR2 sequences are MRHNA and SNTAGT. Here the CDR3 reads CASSDGPGYRNIQYF. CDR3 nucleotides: TGTGCCAGCAGTGACGGTCCAGGGTATCGAAACATTCAGTACTTC.

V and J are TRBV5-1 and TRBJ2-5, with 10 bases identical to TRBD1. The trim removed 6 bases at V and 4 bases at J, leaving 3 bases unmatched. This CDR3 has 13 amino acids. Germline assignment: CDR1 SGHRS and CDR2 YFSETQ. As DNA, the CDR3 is TGCGCCAGCACCCGGACAGGGGGAGAGACCCAGTACTTC. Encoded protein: CASTRTGGETQYF.

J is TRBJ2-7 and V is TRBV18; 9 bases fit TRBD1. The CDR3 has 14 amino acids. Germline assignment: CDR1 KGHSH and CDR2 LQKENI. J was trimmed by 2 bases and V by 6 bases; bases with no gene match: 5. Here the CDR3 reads CASSEQGATYEQYF. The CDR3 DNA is TGTGCCAGCTCGGAACAGGGGGCCACCTACGAGCAGTACTTC.

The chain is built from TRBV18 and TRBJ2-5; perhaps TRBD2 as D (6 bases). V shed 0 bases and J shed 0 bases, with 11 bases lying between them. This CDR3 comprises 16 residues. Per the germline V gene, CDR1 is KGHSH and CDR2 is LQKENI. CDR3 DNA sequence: TGTGCCAGCTCACCACCAGACGGAGGGTACCAAGAGACCCAGTACTTC. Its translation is CASSPPDGGYQETQYF.